Each of the 9 T cell receptor beta chains below was sequenced from the same sample in a study of CD8 T cells in Susac syndrome. The RNA input was 0.5 to 1 ug, and it was reverse transcribed with random hexamers. Each CDR3 protein gets one entry after TCRdb re-called the immunoSEQ multiplex PCR reads with MiXCR. The table lists a few hundred thousand distinct CDR3 sequences, approximately 90% of them singletons, with less than 0.15% in the top ten. The sample taken for sequencing was CD8+ T cells from PBMCs. These TCRs come from a human donor with multiple sclerosis.

V is TRBV24-1 and J is TRBJ1-1; possible D gene TRBD1, 6 bases. The CDR3 totals 12 residues. Germline CDR1 is KGHDR and CDR2 is SFDVKD. V was trimmed by 8 bases and J by 5 bases, leaving 11 bases between them. CDR3 amino acids: CATKQGRTEAFF. In DNA, the CDR3 is TGTGCCACCAAACAGGGACGGACTGAAGCTTTCTTT.

This clonotype was picked up a small number of times. V usage is TRBV27 and J usage is TRBJ2-7, with D uncertain. Germline-derived CDR1 and CDR2 are MNHEY and SMNVEV (reference sequence). The CDR3 sequence is 13 residues long. Trimming left V 6 bases short and J 2 bases short, with 11 bases between. The CDR3 reads CASRLDGAYEQYF. DNA for the CDR3: TGTGCCAGCAGACTGGACGGAGCCTACGAGCAGTACTTC.

This clonotype was picked up one time. The V call is TRBV24-1, the J call TRBJ1-2, with D tentatively TRBD1 (5 bases). This CDR3 has 18 residues. CDR1 is KGHDR, CDR2 SFDVKD, per germline. The V end lost 4 bases, the J end lost 0 bases, and 20 bases lay between the germline ends. CDR3 residues: CATSDSSIGAEANYGYTF. The CDR3, as DNA: TGTGCCACCAGTGACTCGAGCATCGGGGCGGAAGCTAACTATGGCTACACCTTC.

The V call is TRBV7-8, the J call TRBJ2-5; D ambiguous. Looked up from germline, CDR1 is SGHVS and CDR2 is FQNEAQ. V lost 3 bases and J 2 bases, leaving 10 bases between the germline ends. The CDR3 is 14 amino acids. Here the CDR3 DNA reads TGTGCCAGCAGCTTCGGGTTGGGTCAAGAGACCCAGTACTTC. Translation gives CASSFGLGQETQYF.

CDR3 bases: TGTGCCACCAGCAGAGATCCCGGGCCAGATACGCAGTATTTT. As protein: CATSRDPGPDTQYF. This chain uses TRBV15 with TRBJ2-3, with unresolved D. The CDR3 totals 14 residues. Germline CDR1 reads LNHNV; CDR2 reads YYDKDF (reference sequence). Trimming took off 0 bases at V and 4 bases at J, with 8 bases between the two ends. The whole variable domain, filled in from reference TRBV15 and TRBJ2-3, reads DAMVIQNPRYQVTQFGKPVTLSCSQTLNHNVMYWYQQKSSQAPKLLFHYYDKDFNNEADTPDNFQSRRPNTSFCFLDIRSPGLGDTAMYLCATSRDPGPDTQYFGPGTRLTVL.

The chain has TRBV13 and TRBJ1-1; no reliable D call. The CDR3 sequence is 14 residues long. The germline V and J ends were trimmed by 5 bases and 4 bases, with 14 bases remaining between them. Germline loops: CDR1 PRHDT, CDR2 FYEKMQ (reference sequence). The CDR3 here is CASSERGLSTEAFF. CDR3 bases: TGTGCCAGCAGCGAAAGAGGGTTAAGCACTGAAGCTTTCTTT.

The chain uses TRBV7-6 and TRBJ2-5, with 11 bases that match TRBD2. Germline assignment: CDR1 SGHVS and CDR2 FNYEAQ. V dropped 1 base and J dropped 5; count of bases not matched to a gene: 3. The CDR3 is made up of 15 amino acids. The CDR3 nucleotides read TGTGCCAGCAGCTTAGTACTAGCGGGGGTTGAGACCCAGTACTTC. Translated, it gives CASSLVLAGVETQYF.

The V call is TRBV13, the J call TRBJ2-7, with D unclear. CDR1 is PRHDT, CDR2 FYEKMQ, per germline (reference sequence). V lost 4 bases and J lost 3, with 13 bases in between. The CDR3 runs to 14 residues. In nucleotides, the CDR3 is TGTGCCAGCAGCTCGGAGAAGGATAGCTACGAGCAGTACTTC. It yields the protein CASSSEKDSYEQYF.

The chain is built from TRBV14 and TRBJ2-5, with D tentatively TRBD1 (5 bases). The CDR3 runs to 15 residues. Trimming took off 4 bases at V and 5 bases at J, with 17 bases between the two ends. Germline assignment: CDR1 SGHDN and CDR2 FVKESK. In nucleotides, the CDR3 is TGTGCCAGCAGCCCACGCGACAGTAGTCCGGAGACCCAGTACTTC. Residues: CASSPRDSSPETQYF. Full variable domain (outside the CDR3, taken from reference TRBV14 and TRBJ2-5): EAGVTQFPSHSVIEKGQTVTLRCDPISGHDNLYWYRRVMGKEIKFLLHFVKESKQDESGMPNNRFLAERTGGTYSTLKVQPAELEDSGVYFCASSPRDSSPETQYFGPGTRLLVL.